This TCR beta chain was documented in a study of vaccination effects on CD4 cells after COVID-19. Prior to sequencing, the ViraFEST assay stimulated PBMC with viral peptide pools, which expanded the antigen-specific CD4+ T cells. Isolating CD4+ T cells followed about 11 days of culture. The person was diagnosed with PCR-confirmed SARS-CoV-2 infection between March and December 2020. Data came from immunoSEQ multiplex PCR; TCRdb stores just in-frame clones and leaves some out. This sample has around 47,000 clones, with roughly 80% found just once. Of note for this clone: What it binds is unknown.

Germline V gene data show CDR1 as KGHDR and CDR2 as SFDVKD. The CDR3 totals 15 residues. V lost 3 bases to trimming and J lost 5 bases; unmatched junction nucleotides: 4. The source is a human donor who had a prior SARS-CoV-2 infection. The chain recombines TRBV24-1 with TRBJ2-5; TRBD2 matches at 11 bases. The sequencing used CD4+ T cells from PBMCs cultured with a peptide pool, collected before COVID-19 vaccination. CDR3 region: CATSDTSGSGETQYF. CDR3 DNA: TGTGCCACCAGTGATACTAGCGGGAGCGGTGAGACCCAGTACTTC.